A selection of T cell receptor beta chains follows, all from one sample in a study of Graves' ophthalmopathy and Graves' hyperthyroidism. TCRdb passed the multiplex PCR reads through MiXCR, listing each CDR3 protein once. The repertoire consists of almost 750,000 distinct CDR3 sequences, with around 40% occurring once and the leading ten covering 40% to 45%. Sequenced: peripheral blood. These receptors all come from an adult man with Graves' ophthalmopathy. The CDR3 runs from the conserved cysteine through the conserved F or W. Fields, in order: V gene, D gene, clone size, J gene, CDR3 protein, CDR3 DNA. A D gene is named only where the DNA matches it firmly. The size field is filled for only some rows; it gives once, few, many or a size class.

>TRBV24-1|TRBD1|many|TRBJ1-5
CATHRSRDRGLNQPQHF
TGTGCCACCCATCGTAGCAGGGACAGGGGGCTAAATCAGCCCCAGCATTTT
>TRBV2|TRBD1|NA|TRBJ2-5
CASSLYPTGGVETQYF
TGTGCCAGCAGTTTATACCCAACAGGGGGCGTAGAGACCCAGTACTTC
>TRBV9|NA|NA|TRBJ2-5
CASSVAPTSSQYF
TGTGCCAGCAGCGTAGCCCCGACTAGTTCCCAGTACTTC
>TRBV24-1|TRBD1|NA|TRBJ1-5
CASSDSRDRNSNQPQHF
TGTGCCAGCAGTGACTCGAGGGACAGGAATAGCAATCAGCCCCAGCATTTT
>TRBV29-1|NA|many|TRBJ1-1
CSVVEKNTEAFF
TGCAGCGTCGTCGAAAAGAACACTGAAGCTTTCTTT
>TRBV20-1|NA|many|TRBJ1-2
CSASQGTGYTF
TGCAGTGCTAGTCAGGGGACTGGCTACACCTTC
>TRBV2|NA|NA|TRBJ1-1
CASRDRSHESGITEAFF
TGTGCCAGCAGAGACCGATCTCACGAGAGCGGTATAACTGAAGCTTTCTTT
>TRBV10-3|NA|NA|TRBJ1-2
CASSFRAFNYGYTF
TGTGCCAGCAGTTTCAGGGCTTTTAACTATGGCTACACCTTC
>TRBV7-8|TRBD1|NA|TRBJ1-3
CASSQAGQGAEGNTIYF
TGTGCCAGCAGCCAAGCGGGACAGGGGGCAGAAGGAAACACCATATATTTT
>TRBV7-9|TRBD2|NA|TRBJ2-7
CASSQVISGREYYEQYF
TGTGCCAGCAGCCAAGTCATTAGCGGGAGAGAATACTACGAGCAGTACTTC
>TRBV15|TRBD1|many|TRBJ1-5
CATSRGQHNQPQHF
TGTGCCACCAGCAGGGGACAGCATAATCAGCCCCAGCATTTT
>TRBV9|TRBD1|NA|TRBJ1-2
CASSDRGDGSTF
TGTGCCAGCAGCGACAGGGGTGATGGTTCCACCTTC
>TRBV29-1|NA|NA|TRBJ1-2
CSARDTRAGGGYTF
TGCAGTGCTAGAGATACCCGGGCTGGGGGTGGCTACACCTTC
>TRBV4-2|NA|NA|TRBJ1-2
CASSQDSGALDGYTF
TGTGCCAGCAGCCAAGATAGCGGCGCCTTGGACGGCTACACCTTC
>TRBV12-3/TRBV12-4|TRBD1|NA|TRBJ2-5
CASSLTGQGPWETQYF
TGTGCCAGCAGTTTAACGGGACAGGGACCTTGGGAGACCCAGTACTTC
>TRBV19|TRBD1|NA|TRBJ2-6
CASSHPRDSGRSGANVLTF
TGTGCCAGTAGCCATCCCCGGGACAGCGGAAGGTCTGGGGCCAACGTCCTGACTTTC
>TRBV7-2|NA|NA|TRBJ1-5
CASSEQGPSSGRTQHF
TGTGCCAGCAGCGAACAGGGACCTTCTAGCGGGAGAACCCAGCATTTT
>TRBV20-1|NA|few|TRBJ2-7
CSARERADYEQYF
TGCAGTGCTAGAGAGAGGGCTGACTACGAGCAGTACTTC
>TRBV12-3/TRBV12-4|TRBD1|NA|TRBJ1-1
CASCRQGNTEAFF
TGTGCCAGCTGCAGACAGGGAAACACTGAAGCTTTCTTT
>TRBV7-3|NA|NA|TRBJ1-5
CASTQPQHF
TGTGCCAGCACCCAGCCCCAGCATTTT
>TRBV7-2|NA|NA|TRBJ1-4
CASSTSPGPLNEKLFF
TGTGCCAGCAGCACAAGCCCGGGACCGCTTAATGAAAAACTGTTTTTT
>TRBV7-2|TRBD1|NA|TRBJ2-5
CASSQDSRGSRETQYF
TGCGCCAGCAGCCAAGATTCCAGGGGGTCGCGGGAGACCCAGTACTTC
>TRBV10-3|NA|NA|TRBJ2-5
CAISGEYQWAQYF
TGTGCCATCAGTGGAGAGTATCAATGGGCCCAGTACTTC
>TRBV25-1|TRBD1|NA|TRBJ2-2
CAGQETGELFF
TGTGCCGGACAGGAGACCGGGGAGCTGTTTTTT
>TRBV11-3|NA|NA|TRBJ2-7
CASSLVDRWSEQYF
TGTGCCAGCAGCTTAGTTGACAGGTGGAGCGAGCAGTACTTC
>TRBV7-9|TRBD1|NA|TRBJ1-2
CASRKGADGYTF
TGTGCCAGCAGAAAGGGGGCTGATGGCTACACCTTC
>TRBV7-9|NA|few|TRBJ1-5
CASSPETGGGQPQHF
TGTGCCAGCAGCCCCGAGACCGGGGGCGGACAGCCCCAGCATTTT
>TRBV19|TRBD1|NA|TRBJ1-6
CASSPRTGDNGSPLHF
TGTGCCAGTAGTCCCCGGACAGGGGATAATGGTTCACCCCTCCACTTT
>TRBV10-3|TRBD2|NA|TRBJ2-7
CASSYDGRVYEQYF
TGTGCCAGCAGTTACGACGGGAGGGTCTACGAGCAGTACTTC
>TRBV20-1|NA|few|TRBJ1-1
CSARTAPETVRGTEAFF
TGCAGTGCTAGAACCGCACCGGAGACAGTTCGAGGGACTGAAGCTTTCTTT
>TRBV2|NA|NA|TRBJ1-5
CASSFRLDSNQPQHF
TGTGCCAGCAGTTTTAGGCTGGATAGCAATCAGCCCCAGCATTTT
>TRBV7-4|TRBD1|NA|TRBJ1-5
CASSSGTENQPQHF
TGTGCCAGCAGCTCCGGGACAGAAAATCAGCCCCAGCATTTT
>TRBV10-2|NA|NA|TRBJ1-5
CASSETTGSNQPQHF
TGTGCCAGCAGTGAGACTACAGGGTCGAATCAGCCCCAGCATTTT
>TRBV5-1|NA|few|TRBJ2-5
CASGYGGPETQYF
TGCGCCAGCGGATATGGGGGTCCGGAGACCCAGTACTTC
>TRBV10-2|NA|NA|TRBJ1-2
CASSEANQGTGYTF
TGCGCCAGCAGTGAGGCTAACCAGGGGACTGGCTACACCTTC
>TRBV12-3/TRBV12-4|TRBD1|few|TRBJ1-1
CASGPGRGLSTEAFF
TGTGCCAGCGGGCCCGGCAGGGGGCTAAGCACTGAAGCTTTCTTT
>TRBV7-9|NA|many|TRBJ1-2
CASSLVGVPNAYGYTF
TGTGCCAGCAGCTTAGTAGGAGTCCCCAACGCATATGGCTACACCTTC
>TRBV10-3|TRBD1|NA|TRBJ1-1
CASIGQGARWTEAFF
TGTGCCAGCATAGGGCAGGGGGCTCGGTGGACTGAAGCTTTCTTT
>TRBV5-1|TRBD2|few|TRBJ2-7
CASQGGVEQYF
TGCGCCAGCCAGGGAGGGGTCGAGCAGTACTTC
>TRBV10-3|TRBD1|NA|TRBJ1-2
CASRARTGDNYGYTF
TGTGCCAGCAGGGCCAGGACAGGGGACAACTATGGCTACACCTTC
>TRBV20-1|TRBD1|NA|TRBJ2-7
CSAREISRQGYSYEQYF
TGCAGTGCTAGAGAGATCTCACGACAGGGGTATTCCTACGAGCAGTACTTC
>TRBV29-1|TRBD1|NA|TRBJ1-2
CSVDRVGYTF
TGCAGCGTGGACAGGGTCGGCTACACCTTC
>TRBV2|NA|few|TRBJ1-1
CASSPREEDEAFF
TGTGCCAGCAGTCCCCGCGAGGAGGATGAAGCTTTCTTT
>TRBV24-1|NA|NA|TRBJ1-5
CASSSQWGDQPQHF
TGTGCCAGCAGCTCCCAGTGGGGGGATCAGCCCCAGCATTTT
>TRBV11-1|TRBD1|NA|TRBJ2-6
CASSLGQGILGSGANVLTF
TGTGCCAGCAGCTTGGGACAGGGAATCCTCGGCTCTGGGGCCAACGTCCTGACTTTC
>TRBV10-3|NA|NA|TRBJ1-2
CASSEVMGAEGYTF
TGTGCCAGCAGTGAAGTCATGGGGGCAGAAGGCTACACCTTC